This paragraph reports one T cell receptor beta chain. The data belong to a study of patients and donors after allogeneic stem cell transplantation. Germline V gives CDR1 MNHEY, CDR2 SVGEGT. The CDR3 loop spans 16 amino acids. The V segment lost 5 bases and the J segment 0 bases; nucleotides outside the gene matches: 6. MiXCR, applied by TCRdb to the RT-PCR reads, yields one record per CDR3 protein. The sample contains some 880,000 distinct CDR3 sequences, over 15% of which appear only once. The sequence was obtained from a human donor who was either an allogeneic HSCT recipient or a stem cell or donor lymphocyte infusion donor (not recorded which). It is not recorded whose cells these are; they may come from a transplant donor. Sequences were obtained from blood, either unsorted or a sorted T cell fraction (not recorded which). This chain links TRBV6-2 or TRBV6-3 with TRBJ2-1; 8 bases fit TRBD2. In DNA form, the CDR3 reads TGTGCCAGCAGTCGCCCGGGGGGGCTCTCCTACAATGAGCAGTTCTTC. It codes for CASSRPGGLSYNEQFF.